This entry lists 6 T cell receptor beta chains sequenced from one sample in a study of T cell repertoires in cytomegalovirus infection. TCRdb re-called the reads through MiXCR, storing one row per CDR3 protein. Of some 350,000 distinct CDR3 sequences listed, over 15% are singletons. The sequenced material came from PBMCs. These receptors all stem from a human donor in good health (CMV status not recorded). Some clones in this sample may be carry-over from other donors' samples.

This clonotype showed up many times. The chain recombines TRBV7-6 with TRBJ1-1; tentatively, D is TRBD1 (6 bases). The CDR3 covers 12 residues. CDR1 is SGHVS and CDR2 is FNYEAQ in the germline V gene. Trimming removed 5 bases at V and 10 bases at J, with 14 bases between. This CDR3 reads CASSPREGGAFF. CDR3 DNA: TGTGCCAGCAGCCCCAGGGAAGGGGGAGCTTTCTTT. The full variable domain, rest sourced from reference TRBV7-6 and TRBJ1-1, is GAGVSQSPRYKVTKRGQDVALRCDPISGHVSLYWYRQALGQGPEFLTYFNYEAQQDKSGLPNDRFSAERPEGSISTLTIQRTEQRDSAMYRCASSPREGGAFFGQGTRLTVV.

This clonotype was recorded many times. The chain recombines TRBV19 with TRBJ2-7; possible D gene TRBD2, 6 bases. Deletions cut 2 bases from V and 12 bases from J, with 20 bases between. CDR3 length equals 14 residues. The germline CDR1 and CDR2 sequences are LNHDA and SQIVND (reference sequence). The CDR3 DNA is TGTGCCAGTAGTATATGGACTACCCATCAGCCAGCGTACTTC. Its protein product is CASSIWTTHQPAYF.

This clonotype turned up a few times. The rearrangement uses TRBV7-2 and TRBJ2-1, with D maybe TRBD2 (6 bases). Germline V lookup: CDR1 SGHTA, CDR2 FQGNSA. The CDR3 is 13 residues long. V was cut by 4 bases and J by 7 bases, with 11 bases left in between. In DNA form, the CDR3 reads TGTGCCAGCAGCTCCCTGACTAGTAATGAGCAGTTCTTC. Its translation: CASSSLTSNEQFF. Complete variable domain (other parts from reference TRBV7-2 and TRBJ2-1): GAGVSQSPSNKVTEKGKDVELRCDPISGHTALYWYRQSLGQGLEFLIYFQGNSAPDKSGLPSDRFSAERTGGSVSTLTIQRTQQEDSAVYLCASSSLTSNEQFFGPGTRLTVL.

Only a few counts were recorded for this clonotype. The chain couples TRBV10-3 to TRBJ2-7; 8 bases are shared with TRBD1. The junction had 9 bases not matched to a gene; V was cut back by 3 bases and J by 2 bases. This CDR3 has 16 amino acids. Germline-derived CDR1 and CDR2 are ENHRY and SYGVKD. The CDR3 DNA sequence: TGTGCCATCAGTGACCCCGGACAGGGAAGGACCTACGAGCAGTACTTC. Amino acids: CAISDPGQGRTYEQYF.

This clonotype has ten or more counts. V gene TRBV7-2 combines with J gene TRBJ2-7, with unresolved D. The V end was cut by 2 bases, the J end by 3 bases, with 20 bases between. The CDR3 consists of 17 residues. Germline assignment: CDR1 SGHTA and CDR2 FQGNSA. The CDR3 DNA sequence: TGTGCCAGCAGCTTAAAGGCCGGTTCCCCCCCTCTCTACGAGCAGTACTTC. Its protein is CASSLKAGSPPLYEQYF.

The CDR3 coding sequence is TGTGCCTGGAGTGCCCGGACTAGCGGGAGGAGCAATGAGCAGTTCTTC. It codes for CAWSARTSGRSNEQFF. This rearrangement joins TRBV30 to TRBJ2-1; TRBD2 agrees at 14 bases. The trim removed 1 base at V and 6 bases at J, leaving 5 bases unmatched. CDR3 length: 16 residues. The germline V gene encodes CDR1 GTSNPN and CDR2 SVGIG (reference sequence). The full variable domain, with the rest looked up from reference TRBV30 and TRBJ2-1, is SQTIHQWPATLVQPVGSPLSLECTVEGTSNPNLYWYRQAAGRGLQLLFYSVGIGQISSEVPQNLSASRPQDRQFILSSKKLLLSDSGFYLCAWSARTSGRSNEQFFGPGTRLTVL.